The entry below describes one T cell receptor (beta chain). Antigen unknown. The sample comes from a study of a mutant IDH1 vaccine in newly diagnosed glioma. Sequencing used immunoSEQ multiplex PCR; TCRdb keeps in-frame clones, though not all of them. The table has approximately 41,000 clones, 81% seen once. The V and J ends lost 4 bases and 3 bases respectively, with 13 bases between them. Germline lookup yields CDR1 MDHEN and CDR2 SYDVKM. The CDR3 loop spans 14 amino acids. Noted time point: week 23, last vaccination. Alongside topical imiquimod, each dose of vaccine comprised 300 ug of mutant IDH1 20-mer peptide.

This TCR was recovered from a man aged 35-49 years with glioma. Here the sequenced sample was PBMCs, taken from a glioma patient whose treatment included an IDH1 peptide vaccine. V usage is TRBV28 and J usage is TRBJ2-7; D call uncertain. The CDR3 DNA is TGTGCCAGCAGTTCCGCGGCCGCTTTCTACGAGCAGTACTTC. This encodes CASSSAAAFYEQYF.